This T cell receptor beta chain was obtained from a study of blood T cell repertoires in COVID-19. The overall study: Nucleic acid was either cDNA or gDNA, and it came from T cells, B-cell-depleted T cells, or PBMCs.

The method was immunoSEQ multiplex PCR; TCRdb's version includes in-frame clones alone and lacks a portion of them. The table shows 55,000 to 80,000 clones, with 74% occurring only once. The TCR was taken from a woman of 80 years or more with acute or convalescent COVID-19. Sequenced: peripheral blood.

CDR3 nucleotides: TGCAGCGTTTCGGAGGTCCAGGGGGGACTGTACTTC. It codes for CSVSEVQGGLYF. The chain has TRBV29-1 and TRBJ2-5, with D possibly TRBD1 on 7 matching bases. The CDR3 totals 12 residues. Trimming took 5 bases from V and 13 from J, leaving 20 bases between them. Germline V gene lookup returns CDR1 SQVTM and CDR2 ANQGSEA.